This TCR beta chain was profiled in a study of CD8+ T cells in alopecia areata. Germline assignment: CDR1 SGHNT and CDR2 YYREEE (reference sequence). V gave up 3 bases and J gave up 9 bases, with 18 bases separating them. The CDR3 extends over 14 amino acids. As the sequencing template, cDNA was produced by extracting RNA and reverse transcribing it. Generated by immunoSEQ multiplex PCR, the TCRdb table keeps only in-frame clones and is missing some. The data hold around 100,000 clones, with around 53% observed a single time. The treatment: oral pan-JAK inhibitor, 5-10 mg twice daily. The source was CD8+ T cells sorted from blood, collected at week 24, from a patient treated with tofacitinib. This chain connects TRBV5-4 to TRBJ1-2; D not certain. This TCR was sampled from a human donor with alopecia areata. The CDR3 here is CASSSVDTQRSYTF. The CDR3 DNA sequence: TGTGCCAGCAGCTCAGTAGACACCCAGCGGAGCTACACCTTC.